This passage covers 26 T cell receptor beta chains from one sample sequenced in a study of blood T cell repertoires in COVID-19. Some clones are missing from TCRdb's copy, which holds only in-frame ones; the method was immunoSEQ multiplex PCR. Seen here are hundreds of thousands of clones, over 75% observed once, and the top ten hold about 8.6%. The sample comprised peripheral blood. The receptors were sampled from a man in his late teens or twenties with active or convalescent COVID-19.

This sequence joins TRBV5-6 and TRBJ1-1, with TRBD1 matching over 8 bases. Germline loops: CDR1 SGHDT, CDR2 YYEEEE. The trim removed 4 bases at V and 4 bases at J, leaving 9 bases unmatched. This CDR3 has 15 amino acids. The CDR3, as DNA: TGTGCCAGCAGCCACCCCGGGACAGGTTTCACTGAAGCTTTCTTT. It is translated as CASSHPGTGFTEAFF. Combining the CDR3 with reference TRBV5-6 and TRBJ1-1 gives the whole variable domain DAGVTQSPTHLIKTRGQQVTLRCSPKSGHDTVSWYQQALGQGPQFIFQYYEEEERQRGNFPDRFSGHQFPNYSSELNVNALLLGDSALYLCASSHPGTGFTEAFFGQGTRLTVV.

The chain is built from TRBV25-1 and TRBJ2-4, with 10 bases that match TRBD1. Per germline, CDR1 MGHDK and CDR2 SYGVNS. With 3 bases clipped from V and 1 base from J, the junction kept 9 bases outside the gene matches. The CDR3 is 18 residues long. The CDR3, as DNA: TGTGCCAGCAGTGATTCTGGACAGGGGGACGCGGCCAAAAACATTCAGTACTTC. Amino acid sequence: CASSDSGQGDAAKNIQYF.

The CDR3 nucleotides are TGTGCCAGCAGCCAATCGGGACAGTTCACAGATACGCAGTATTTT. Translation gives CASSQSGQFTDTQYF. The chain couples TRBV14 to TRBJ2-3; 7 bases agree with TRBD1. This CDR3 is 15 amino acids long. Losses at the gene ends were 2 bases for V and 2 bases for J; bases not matched to a gene: 4. Germline assignment: CDR1 SGHDN and CDR2 FVKESK.

The rearrangement links TRBV7-3 to TRBJ2-2; a possible D gene is TRBD1 (6 bases). V lost 8 bases and J 1 base, leaving 8 bases between the germline ends. The length of the CDR3 is 13 residues. Germline loops: CDR1 SGHTA, CDR2 FQGTGA. The DNA for the CDR3 is TGTGCCAGCGGGGACAAGAACACCGGGGAGCTGTTTTTT. It is translated as CASGDKNTGELFF.

Regarding this clone: The same CDR3 can be traced to other DNA sequences in this sample. The chain employs TRBV18 and TRBJ1-2, with D possibly matching TRBD1 (5 bases). The CDR3 contains 14 residues. Trimming took 1 base from V and 2 from J, leaving 8 bases between them. The germline CDR1 and CDR2 sequences are KGHSH and LQKENI. The CDR3 coding sequence is TGTGCCAGCTCACCACAACAGGACAACTATGGCTACACCTTC. It yields the protein CASSPQQDNYGYTF.

V and J are TRBV4-1 and TRBJ1-1; D is possibly TRBD1 (5 bases). With 3 bases removed from V and 3 bases from J, the gap between germline ends came to 20 bases. The CDR3 has 17 residues. CDR1 and CDR2 (germline): MGHRA, YSYEKL. The CDR3, as DNA: TGCGCCAGCAGCCACACTCTCGTCAGGGCCCGTGACACTGAAGCTTTCTTT. Translated, it gives CASSHTLVRARDTEAFF.

In DNA form, the CDR3 reads TGCGCCAGCAGCCAACTACTAGCGGGGGTTCCACAAGAGACCCAGTACTTC. Protein: CASSQLLAGVPQETQYF. The rearrangement links TRBV4-1 to TRBJ2-5; 11 nucleotides align to TRBD2. V shed 2 bases, J shed 2 bases, and the junction held 7 bases outside the gene matches. This CDR3 comprises 17 residues. Germline V gene data show CDR1 as MGHRA and CDR2 as YSYEKL.

The rearrangement links TRBV7-8 to TRBJ1-4, with 12 positions matching TRBD1. With V trimmed by 5 bases and J by 8 bases, 21 bases remained unmatched. CDR3 length: 20 amino acids. Germline loops: CDR1 SGHVS, CDR2 FQNEAQ. This CDR3 is CASSPPGQGAWEGLREKLFF. For the CDR3, the DNA is TGTGCCAGCAGCCCGCCGGGACAGGGGGCTTGGGAGGGATTGAGAGAAAAACTGTTTTTT.

The chain uses TRBV10-3 and TRBJ1-1; D not certain. Germline CDR1 is ENHRY and CDR2 is SYGVKD. Trimming stripped 6 bases from V and 4 bases from J, with 6 bases between. The CDR3 consists of 11 residues. The chain's CDR3 is CAIRSSTEAFF. The CDR3 region has the DNA TGTGCCATCAGATCGAGCACTGAAGCTTTCTTT.

The CDR3, as DNA: TGTGCCAGCAGTAACCGCAGGGCTTCCTACTATGGCTACACCTTC. The encoded protein is CASSNRRASYYGYTF. The rearrangement joins TRBV6-5 to TRBJ1-2; tentative D call: TRBD1 (5 bases). CDR3 length: 15 amino acids. Germline V gene sequence: CDR1 MNHEY, CDR2 SVGAGI. Deletions cut 5 bases from V and 3 bases from J, with 16 bases between.

The chain uses TRBV29-1 and TRBJ2-5; the D is unclear. The CDR3 runs 12 residues. The germline V gene encodes CDR1 SQVTM and CDR2 ANQGSEA. V lost 7 bases to trimming and J lost 2 bases, with 11 bases between them. The CDR3 region has the DNA TGCAGCGGTTCAGGCCCACAAGAGACCCAGTACTTC. This translates into CSGSGPQETQYF.

J is TRBJ1-6 and V is TRBV29-1; TRBD1 matches 9 bases. This CDR3 is built from 13 residues. CDR1 is SQVTM and CDR2 is ANQGSEA in the germline V gene. Trimming took 6 bases from V and 9 from J; bases not matched to a gene: 6. Here the CDR3 reads CSVGDREGSPLHF. In DNA, the CDR3 is TGCAGCGTGGGGGACAGGGAGGGTTCACCCCTCCACTTT.

The chain recombines TRBV12-3 or TRBV12-4 with TRBJ1-1; 9 bases are shared with TRBD1. After removal of 4 bases from V and 11 bases from J, the junction contained 8 bases not matched to a gene. The CDR3 is 13 amino acids. The CDR3 sequence is CASSSQGAKGAFF. The CDR3 DNA sequence: TGTGCCAGCAGTTCACAGGGGGCGAAGGGGGCTTTCTTT.

The chain uses TRBV10-3 and TRBJ1-1; TRBD1 matches at 7 bases. The CDR3 sequence is 15 residues long. Germline loops: CDR1 ENHRY, CDR2 SYGVKD. With 5 bases clipped from V and 1 base from J, the junction kept 7 bases outside the gene matches. CDR3 loop: CAISKSGQTNTEAFF. The CDR3 nucleotides read TGTGCCATCAGTAAATCGGGACAGACGAACACTGAAGCTTTCTTT.

This clone is a singleton in its sample. This chain joins TRBV12-3 or TRBV12-4 and TRBJ1-2, with 9 bases that match TRBD1. Germline trimming cut 6 bases from V and 5 bases from J; bases unmatched to any gene: 4. This CDR3 has 13 residues. CDR3: CASRATGGYGYTF. CDR3 coding DNA: TGTGCCAGCAGAGCGACAGGGGGATATGGCTACACCTTC.

The V gene is TRBV7-2, the J gene TRBJ2-1; 9 nucleotides agree with TRBD2. Germline CDR1 reads SGHTA; CDR2 reads FQGNSA. The CDR3 totals 15 residues. Germline trimming cut 5 bases from V and 3 bases from J; bases unmatched to any gene: 5. The CDR3 DNA reads as TGTGCCAGCAGCCCAGCGGGAGGCTACTACAATGAGCAGTTCTTC. Translation: CASSPAGGYYNEQFF. The whole variable domain, remainder taken from reference TRBV7-2 and TRBJ2-1, is GAGVSQSPSNKVTEKGKDVELRCDPISGHTALYWYRQSLGQGLEFLIYFQGNSAPDKSGLPSDRFSAERTGGSVSTLTIQRTQQEDSAVYLCASSPAGGYYNEQFFGPGTRLTVL.

The gene calls are TRBV4-2 and TRBJ2-3; 13 bases are a match to TRBD2. The CDR3 consists of 18 residues. After removal of 4 bases from V and 2 bases from J, the junction contained 9 bases not matched to a gene. CDR1 LGHNA and CDR2 YNFKEQ come from the germline V gene. The CDR3 sequence: CASSLRPGTSGNTDTQYF. The DNA of the CDR3 is TGTGCCAGCAGCCTACGCCCGGGGACTAGCGGGAACACAGATACGCAGTATTTT.

V is TRBV11-3 and J is TRBJ2-1; TRBD1 aligns across 12 bases. The CDR3 covers 15 residues. Germline-derived CDR1 and CDR2 are SGHNT and YENEEA. Trimming took 6 bases from V and 4 from J; bases not matched to a gene: 4. CDR3 sequence: CASRGQGACYNEQFF. The CDR3 nucleotides are TGTGCCAGCAGGGGACAGGGGGCTTGTTACAATGAGCAGTTCTTC.

On this clone: Likely a read error: the CDR3 ends without its conserved phenylalanine or tryptophan. The DNA is left out, because the CDR3 cannot be placed on it with certainty; the CDR3 is given as TCRdb lists it. J is TRBJ1-2 and V is TRBV7-9. The length of the CDR3 is 12 amino acids, counting both ends. Per the germline V gene, CDR1 is SEHNR and CDR2 is FQNEAQ (reference sequence). The CDR3 spells CASSLDAGQQFY.

The chain carries TRBV11-2 and TRBJ1-2; tentatively, D is TRBD1 (6 bases). This CDR3 contains 14 residues. Germline assignment: CDR1 SGHAT and CDR2 FQNNGV. The ends were cut back, 6 bases at V and 7 bases at J, with 18 bases in the middle. The chain's CDR3 is CASRSKGQGSGYTF. CDR3 sequence (DNA): TGTGCCAGCAGATCTAAGGGGCAGGGGTCTGGCTACACCTTC. The whole variable domain, remainder taken from reference TRBV11-2 and TRBJ1-2, is EAGVAQSPRYKIIEKRQSVAFWCNPISGHATLYWYQQILGQGPKLLIQFQNNGVVDDSQLPKDRFSAERLKGVDSTLKIQPAKLEDSAVYLCASRSKGQGSGYTFGSGTRLTVV.

This sequence joins TRBV7-2 and TRBJ2-2; a possible D gene is TRBD1 (5 bases). The V end was cut by 0 bases, the J end by 8 bases, with 10 bases between. Germline V gene lookup returns CDR1 SGHTA and CDR2 FQGNSA. This CDR3 has 14 amino acids. The CDR3 DNA follows: TGTGCCAGCAGCTTAGCGTCAGGGCAGGGGGAGCTGTTTTTT. It yields the protein CASSLASGQGELFF.

This chain joins TRBV27 and TRBJ2-7; 9 bases agree with TRBD1. This CDR3 has 15 residues. Germline V gene sequence: CDR1 MNHEY, CDR2 SMNVEV (reference sequence). Trimming removed 1 base from V and 6 bases from J; junction bases left unmatched: 7. The CDR3 DNA is TGTGCCAGCAGTTTATGGGGACAGGGCCCCACCGAGCAGTACTTC. It is translated as CASSLWGQGPTEQYF.

V gene TRBV2 combines with J gene TRBJ1-2; TRBD1 matches 8 bases. Looked up from germline, CDR1 is SNHLY and CDR2 is FYNNEI. Trimming at V came to 7 bases and at J to 4 bases, leaving 8 bases not matched to a gene. The CDR3 sequence is 14 residues long. CDR3 amino acids: CASNEQGDIYGYTF. The CDR3 nucleotides are TGTGCCAGCAACGAACAGGGGGACATCTATGGCTACACCTTC.

The chain employs TRBV6-5 and TRBJ2-7; TRBD1 aligns across 7 bases. Germline lookup yields CDR1 MNHEY and CDR2 SVGAGI. The V gene end was trimmed by 8 bases and the J gene end by 6 bases; junction bases not matched to a gene: 13. The CDR3 spans 14 residues. CDR3 residues: CASQTGQRGSEQYF. The CDR3 DNA follows: TGTGCCAGCCAAACGGGACAGCGTGGTAGCGAGCAGTACTTC.

This clone occurred once. J is TRBJ2-5 and V is TRBV5-1, with 9 bases that match TRBD2. Trimming took 5 bases from V and 2 from J; bases not matched to a gene: 4. The CDR3 covers 14 residues. CDR1 is SGHRS and CDR2 is YFSETQ in the germline V gene. The CDR3 DNA is TGCGCCAGCAGTCAGAGCGGGGGGCAAGAGACCCAGTACTTC. Its translation is CASSQSGGQETQYF.

J is TRBJ1-6 and V is TRBV5-6; TRBD1 matches 9 bases. Germline V gene data show CDR1 as SGHDT and CDR2 as YYEEEE. The CDR3 consists of 14 residues. After removal of 7 bases from V and 10 bases from J, the junction contained 9 bases not matched to a gene. The CDR3 spells CASGETGGDSPLHF. CDR3 DNA sequence: TGTGCCAGCGGGGAGACAGGGGGAGACTCACCCCTCCACTTT.